The TCR beta chain under discussion was sequenced for a study of human T cells and chemical hapten exposure. The V and J ends lost 0 bases and 9 bases respectively, with 14 bases between them. The CDR3 loop spans 15 amino acids. Germline V gene data show CDR1 as MNHEY and CDR2 as SMNVEV (reference sequence). The total RNA was obtained from whole blood that was not fractionated. Within the library, unique molecular identifiers were attached to each individual cDNA molecule. TCRdb independently ran MiXCR on the reads; one entry per CDR3 protein. The profile shows roughly 120,000 distinct CDR3 sequences, approximately 9.3% of them singletons.

The TCR was taken from a human donor in good health. Some clones in this sample may be carry-over from other donors' samples. The sample comprised whole blood. This chain uses TRBV27 with TRBJ2-2, with D perhaps TRBD1 or TRBD2 (6 bases each). CDR3 in amino acids: CASSLSAGGARELFF. Here the CDR3 DNA reads TGTGCCAGCAGTTTATCAGCCGGGGGCGCGAGGGAGCTGTTTTTT.